A single sample gave rise to the 9 T cell receptor beta chains below, sequenced in a study of T cells in narcolepsy. The data were produced by immunoSEQ multiplex PCR, yet TCRdb's version contains in-frame clones alone and is incomplete. Of tens of thousands of clones listed, roughly two thirds are singletons. The sample taken for sequencing was memory (CD45RA-) CD4+ T cells from blood. The receptors here all came from a human donor in good health.

The chain links TRBV5-1 to TRBJ2-3; no clear D. The V end was cut by 4 bases, the J end by 2 bases, with 5 bases between. This CDR3 is 12 amino acids long. Germline V gene lookup returns CDR1 SGHRS and CDR2 YFSETQ. The CDR3 loop reads CASSPDTDTQYF. CDR3 in DNA: TGCGCCAGCAGCCCGGACACAGATACGCAGTATTTT.

The J gene is TRBJ2-1, the V gene TRBV18; 9 bases map to TRBD1. From germline, CDR1 is KGHSH and CDR2 LQKENI. The CDR3 length is 13 residues. J gave up 9 bases and V 6 bases, and 6 bases lay outside the gene matches. The CDR3 bases are TGTGCCAGCTCGGAAACAGGGGGCACTGAGCAGTTCTTC. Translating gives CASSETGGTEQFF.

CDR3 sequence: CASSFGGFDQPQHF. The CDR3 DNA reads TGTGCCAGCAGTTTTGGGGGATTTGATCAGCCCCAGCATTTT. The V and J genes are TRBV28 and TRBJ1-5; weak D call: TRBD1 (5 bases). Germline CDR1 reads MDHEN; CDR2 reads SYDVKM. The germline V and J ends were trimmed by 3 bases and 5 bases, with 11 bases remaining between them. The CDR3 is 14 amino acids.

The chain recombines TRBV19 with TRBJ1-2; D is possibly TRBD1 (5 bases). There are 16 residues in the CDR3. Germline V gives CDR1 LNHDA, CDR2 SQIVND (reference sequence). Trimming cost V 3 bases and J 0 bases, with 14 bases left between them. The CDR3 region has the DNA TGTGCCAGTAGTATGGGTCCGGGACGAGCTAACTATGGCTACACCTTC. Protein sequence: CASSMGPGRANYGYTF.

The V call is TRBV14, the J call TRBJ2-7; a possible D gene is TRBD1 (5 bases). Germline V lookup: CDR1 SGHDN, CDR2 FVKESK. The V gene lost 4 bases and the J gene lost 3 bases, with 16 bases spanning the gap. This CDR3 region has 15 residues. The chain's CDR3 is CASSLGPSVYYEQYF. Here the CDR3 DNA reads TGTGCCAGCAGCCTGGGGCCTAGTGTCTACTACGAGCAGTACTTC. The entire variable domain, with the rest obtained from reference TRBV14 and TRBJ2-7, is as follows: EAGVTQFPSHSVIEKGQTVTLRCDPISGHDNLYWYRRVMGKEIKFLLHFVKESKQDESGMPNNRFLAERTGGTYSTLKVQPAELEDSGVYFCASSLGPSVYYEQYFGPGTRLTVT.

The chain combines TRBV30 with TRBJ2-3, with D unresolved. The germline V gene encodes CDR1 GTSNPN and CDR2 SVGIG (reference sequence). The CDR3 consists of 14 residues. Deletions cut 1 base from V and 2 bases from J, with 10 bases between. CDR3 region: CAWSEETITDTQYF. As DNA, the CDR3 is TGTGCCTGGAGTGAAGAAACTATCACAGATACGCAGTATTTT.

This chain connects TRBV15 to TRBJ2-3; possible D gene TRBD1, 5 bases. The CDR3 runs 16 residues. Germline V gives CDR1 LNHNV, CDR2 YYDKDF (reference sequence). The V end lost 0 bases, the J end lost 5 bases, and 15 bases lay between the germline ends. CDR3 region: CATSRDGVTVRDTQYF. CDR3 sequence (DNA): TGTGCCACCAGCAGAGATGGGGTGACAGTTCGAGATACGCAGTATTTT.

This clone was picked up a small number of times. This chain connects TRBV6-1 to TRBJ1-2, with 8 bases aligning to TRBD1. Germline V gene data show CDR1 as MNHNS and CDR2 as SASEGT. CDR3 length: 16 residues. Unmatched junction bases numbered 10, after V lost 2 bases and J lost 5 bases. The CDR3 sequence is CASSEIVTGGAYGYTF. Here the CDR3 DNA reads TGTGCCAGCAGTGAAATAGTCACAGGGGGAGCTTATGGCTACACCTTC.

The genes are TRBV28 and TRBJ2-3; 8 nucleotides line up with TRBD2. The CDR3 length is 15 residues. Trimming took 9 bases from V and 5 from J; bases not matched to a gene: 13. Germline V lookup: CDR1 MDHEN, CDR2 SYDVKM. This CDR3 is CASSTTSARGDTQYF. DNA of the CDR3: TGTGCCAGTTCCACGACTAGCGCGAGAGGAGATACGCAGTATTTT.